The 25 T cell receptor beta chains listed next were all sequenced from one sample in a study of cytomegalovirus exposure and HLA in healthy donors. In the PCR, 60 Vbeta and 13 Jbeta primers were used. Profiled with immunoSEQ multiplex PCR; TCRdb holds only in-frame clones, not every one. The table lists around 110,000 clones, about 69% of them singletons. The sample taken for sequencing was PBMCs. The receptors shown here come from a young woman in good health and CMV-seronegative.

This rearrangement joins TRBV18 to TRBJ1-1, with a weak D call TRBD1 (5 bases). CDR1 and CDR2 (germline): KGHSH, LQKENI. The CDR3 has 15 amino acids. V dropped 0 bases and J dropped 0 bases, with 8 bases sitting between them. The CDR3 reads CASSPPRGLNTEAFF. The CDR3 DNA is TGTGCCAGCTCACCACCTAGGGGCCTGAACACTGAAGCTTTCTTT.

The V gene is TRBV4-2, the J gene TRBJ1-5; 11 bases are a match to TRBD1. With V trimmed by 11 bases and J by 3 bases, 18 bases remained unmatched. Looked up from germline, CDR1 is LGHNA and CDR2 is YNFKEQ. This CDR3 spans 18 amino acids. In DNA, the CDR3 is TGTGCCTCTCATCGGGACAGGGGGGTCCCAGGGGACAATCAGCCCCAGCATTTT. Amino acids: CASHRDRGVPGDNQPQHF.

The chain couples TRBV4-1 to TRBJ2-7; weak D call: TRBD1 (6 bases). The CDR3 totals 14 residues. Trimming took 3 bases from V and 3 from J, leaving 12 bases between them. The V gene's germline CDR1 is MGHRA and CDR2 YSYEKL. The CDR3 region has the DNA TGCGCCAGCAGCCAGGGCGGACAGCTCTACGAGCAGTACTTC. Encoded protein: CASSQGGQLYEQYF.

This clone turned up a few times. This chain joins TRBV15 and TRBJ1-1, with TRBD1 as a possible D gene (6 bases). Trimming pared 6 bases from V and 3 bases from J, leaving 11 bases between. The germline V gene encodes CDR1 LNHNV and CDR2 YYDKDF (reference sequence). The CDR3 totals 13 residues. Written as DNA, the CDR3 is TGTGCCACCAGGGGGGCTTCGGACACTGAAGCTTTCTTT. It codes for CATRGASDTEAFF.

As DNA, the CDR3 is TGTGCCAGCACCTCCTCTGGGGCCAACGTCCTGACTTTC. Translating it yields CASTSSGANVLTF. The chain joins TRBV6-5 to TRBJ2-6, with D unresolved. The germline V gene has CDR1 MNHEY and CDR2 SVGAGI. CDR3 length: 13 residues. Trimming pared 7 bases from V and 0 bases from J, leaving 4 bases between.

The chain is built from TRBV6-1 and TRBJ2-5, with 9 nucleotides matching TRBD1. V lost 5 bases and J lost 4; bases outside the gene matches: 5. In germline, CDR1 is MNHNS, CDR2 SASEGT. CDR3 length: 14 residues. Here the CDR3 reads CASSQGQGRETQYF. In DNA form, the CDR3 reads TGTGCCAGCAGTCAAGGACAGGGGCGAGAGACCCAGTACTTC.

The chain is built from TRBV2 and TRBJ2-7; 7 nucleotides align to TRBD1. This CDR3 has 13 amino acids. Germline CDR1 is SNHLY and CDR2 is FYNNEI. Trimming at V came to 6 bases and at J to 3 bases, leaving 5 bases not matched to a gene. The DNA for the CDR3 is TGTGCCAGCAGGTCGGGACAGCACTACGAGCAGTACTTC. Its protein is CASRSGQHYEQYF.

This clone was seen more than once but under ten times. The genes are TRBV10-3 and TRBJ1-1; TRBD1 matches at 7 bases. The CDR3 totals 13 residues. The ends lost 10 bases at V and 1 base at J; junction bases unmatched: 6. Germline-derived CDR1 and CDR2 are ENHRY and SYGVKD. Here the CDR3 reads CATRGTANTEAFF. The CDR3 DNA sequence: TGTGCCACTAGGGGGACAGCGAACACTGAAGCTTTCTTT.

The chain links TRBV5-4 to TRBJ2-5, with 10 bases lining up with TRBD2. CDR1 is SGHNT, CDR2 YYREEE, per germline (reference sequence). This CDR3 spans 15 amino acids. Unmatched junction bases numbered 6, after V lost 0 bases and J lost 7 bases. The CDR3 nucleotides read TGTGCCAGCAGCTTGGAAGCGGGGGGGCTTGGGACCCAGTACTTC. Its protein is CASSLEAGGLGTQYF.

V is TRBV5-1 and J is TRBJ1-3; D is ambiguous. Trimming stripped 2 bases from V and 0 bases from J, with 6 bases between. This CDR3 comprises 14 residues. Germline CDR1 SGHRS, CDR2 YFSETQ. The CDR3 loop is CASSLLGSGNTIYF. The CDR3 region has the DNA TGCGCCAGCAGCTTACTCGGCTCTGGAAACACCATATATTTT.

The chain uses TRBV6-5 and TRBJ1-2, with D uncertain. This CDR3 spans 11 amino acids. The germline CDR1 and CDR2 sequences are MNHEY and SVGAGI. V shed 5 bases and J shed 4 bases, with 5 bases lying between them. CDR3 nucleotide sequence: TGTGCCAGCAGTAGCATCTATGGCTACACCTTC. Translating it yields CASSSIYGYTF.

The rearrangement links TRBV11-1 to TRBJ2-3, with 11 bases lining up with TRBD2. Germline lookup yields CDR1 SGHAT and CDR2 FQDESV (reference sequence). With 5 bases clipped from V and 0 bases from J, the junction kept 4 bases outside the gene matches. There are 16 residues in the CDR3. The CDR3 DNA follows: TGTGCCAGCAGCGTAAGACTAGCGGGGAGCACAGATACGCAGTATTTT. Translating gives CASSVRLAGSTDTQYF.

The chain joins TRBV5-1 to TRBJ1-4; tentative D call: TRBD1 (5 bases). Germline V gene sequence: CDR1 SGHRS, CDR2 YFSETQ. V was pared by 4 bases and J by 4 bases, with 11 bases between. This CDR3 has 14 residues. The CDR3 here is CASSLGRGNEKLFF. DNA of the CDR3: TGCGCCAGCAGCCTGGGTAGGGGTAATGAAAAACTGTTTTTT.

The chain combines TRBV15 with TRBJ2-3; the match to TRBD1 covers 7 bases. V trimming: 2 bases; J trimming: 1 base; junction bases outside the gene matches: 6. Per the germline V gene, CDR1 is LNHNV and CDR2 is YYDKDF (reference sequence). The CDR3 is 16 residues long. The CDR3 is CATSRQAGTGTDTQYF. DNA for the CDR3: TGTGCCACCAGCAGACAGGCCGGGACAGGCACAGATACGCAGTATTTT.

V and J are TRBV21-1 and TRBJ1-2. TRBV21-1 is annotated as a pseudogene. The CDR3 loop spans 21 amino acids. The CDR3 DNA sequence: TGTGCCAGCACCCTATGGACGGCCAGTCCCCCCCGGGGAGGGGCGCTTTATGGCTACACCTTC. Protein product: CASTLWTASPPRGGALYGYTF.

The gene calls are TRBV2 and TRBJ2-7; TRBD1 matches 8 bases. This CDR3 has 14 residues. In germline, CDR1 is SNHLY, CDR2 FYNNEI. J gave up 2 bases and V 7 bases, and 7 bases lay outside the gene matches. CDR3 in amino acids: CASTRQGTAYEQYF. As DNA, the CDR3 is TGTGCCAGCACCCGACAGGGGACGGCCTACGAGCAGTACTTC.

The rearrangement joins TRBV6-1 to TRBJ2-7; TRBD1 is a possible D gene (5 bases). Germline lookup yields CDR1 MNHNS and CDR2 SASEGT. The CDR3 loop spans 15 amino acids. V was shortened by 6 bases and J by 0 bases, with 15 bases between the two germline ends. CDR3 amino acids: CASRLDNLHSYEQYF. The CDR3 bases are TGTGCCAGCAGGCTGGACAATCTCCACTCCTACGAGCAGTACTTC.

The chain employs TRBV28 and TRBJ1-2, with 7 bases matching TRBD1. CDR1 and CDR2 from the germline V gene are MDHEN and SYDVKM. V lost 4 bases, J lost 8 bases, and 7 bases stayed unmatched. This CDR3 comprises 13 residues. The CDR3 DNA sequence: TGTGCCAGCAGTTCGGACAGGCCGGGAGGCTACACCTTC. This codes for CASSSDRPGGYTF.

V usage is TRBV5-6 and J usage is TRBJ2-7; possible D gene TRBD2, 6 bases. This CDR3 contains 14 residues. The V gene lost 1 base and the J gene lost 5 bases, with 13 bases spanning the gap. Germline loops: CDR1 SGHDT, CDR2 YYEEEE. The CDR3 reads CASSLTGVGNEQYF. The CDR3 region has the DNA TGTGCCAGCAGCTTGACGGGGGTTGGGAACGAGCAGTACTTC.

The V gene is TRBV10-1, the J gene TRBJ2-7, with 15 bases matching TRBD2. V trimming: 3 bases; J trimming: 7 bases; junction bases outside the gene matches: 1. The CDR3 extends over 14 amino acids. Germline CDR1 and CDR2: WNHNN and SYGVQD (reference sequence). The CDR3 sequence is CASSDGTSGGEQYF. The DNA of the CDR3 is TGCGCCAGCAGTGACGGGACTAGCGGGGGGGAGCAGTACTTC.

The chain couples TRBV30 to TRBJ1-4; the D gene is possibly TRBD1 (6 bases). CDR1 and CDR2 from the germline V gene are GTSNPN and SVGIG (reference sequence). V shed 1 base and J shed 0 bases, with 6 bases lying between them. The CDR3 runs 14 residues. For the CDR3, the DNA is TGTGCCTGGAGTGGGACAGCAACTAATGAAAAACTGTTTTTT. Translated, it gives CAWSGTATNEKLFF.

The chain recombines TRBV5-1 with TRBJ1-4; D gene ambiguous. V was trimmed by 4 bases and J by 0 bases, leaving 13 bases between them. In germline, CDR1 is SGHRS, CDR2 YFSETQ. The CDR3 has 16 residues. The CDR3 DNA reads TGCGCCAGCAGCCCCGGACTGGCCACAACTAATGAAAAACTGTTTTTT. The encoded protein is CASSPGLATTNEKLFF.

The V gene is TRBV6-5, the J gene TRBJ1-1; D is unresolved. Germline V CDR1 and CDR2: MNHEY, SVGAGI. This CDR3 contains 14 residues. The V and J ends lost 6 bases and 1 base respectively, with 12 bases between them. The CDR3 loop reads CASSPLIENTEAFF. CDR3 bases: TGTGCCAGCAGCCCCCTGATAGAGAACACTGAAGCTTTCTTT.

V gene TRBV5-1 combines with J gene TRBJ1-6; 7 bases fit TRBD1. The germline CDR1 and CDR2 sequences are SGHRS and YFSETQ. V lost 4 bases, J lost 7 bases, and 5 bases stayed unmatched. The CDR3 is 14 residues long. CDR3 protein: CASSATGSNSPLHF. CDR3 DNA: TGCGCCAGCAGCGCGACAGGGAGCAATTCACCCCTCCACTTT.

The rearrangement joins TRBV14 to TRBJ1-4; TRBD1 is a possible D gene (5 bases). The V and J ends lost 4 bases and 3 bases respectively, with 15 bases between them. The CDR3 consists of 16 residues. Germline values: CDR1 SGHDN, CDR2 FVKESK. The CDR3 is CASSPFGGEANEKLFF. CDR3 DNA: TGTGCCAGCAGCCCCTTCGGGGGAGAGGCTAATGAAAAACTGTTTTTT.